These T cell receptor beta chains were read from a single sample in a study of cytomegalovirus exposure and HLA in healthy donors. TCRdb keeps only in-frame clones here, not all; method: immunoSEQ multiplex PCR. The data contain more than 140,000 clones, less than 65% of them singletons. Sequenced material: PBMCs. The receptors originated from a woman in her thirties in good health and CMV-seropositive. Both conserved end residues are part of each CDR3. Each record gives: D gene, V gene, clone size, J gene, CDR3 protein, CDR3 DNA. A D gene is named only where the DNA matches it firmly. The listing skips clone size in some rows; elsewhere it reads once, few, many or a size class.

d_gene: TRBD1; v_gene: TRBV23-1; abundance: NA; j_gene: TRBJ2-1; CDR3aa: CASSQGQERYNEQFF; CDR3nt: TGCGCCAGCAGTCAAGGACAGGAACGTTACAATGAGCAGTTCTTC
d_gene: NA; v_gene: TRBV27; abundance: NA; j_gene: TRBJ1-2; CDR3aa: CASRPTAGSGYTF; CDR3nt: TGTGCCAGCAGGCCGACCGCCGGGAGTGGCTACACCTTC
d_gene: NA; v_gene: TRBV29-1; abundance: NA; j_gene: TRBJ2-7; CDR3aa: CSVVSGLTSYEQYF; CDR3nt: TGCAGCGTTGTATCGGGGTTGACCTCCTACGAGCAGTACTTC
d_gene: TRBD1; v_gene: TRBV7-9; abundance: few; j_gene: TRBJ2-5; CDR3aa: CAIPTGITETQYF; CDR3nt: TGTGCCATTCCGACAGGGATTACGGAGACCCAGTACTTC
d_gene: TRBD1; v_gene: TRBV7-9; abundance: NA; j_gene: TRBJ2-1; CDR3aa: CASSSETGGLEQFF; CDR3nt: TGTGCCAGCAGCTCCGAAACAGGGGGCCTTGAGCAGTTCTTC
d_gene: NA; v_gene: TRBV25-1; abundance: few; j_gene: TRBJ1-6; CDR3aa: CASSAQYRFSPLHF; CDR3nt: TGTGCCAGCAGTGCCCAATACAGATTTTCACCCCTCCACTTT
d_gene: NA; v_gene: TRBV25-1; abundance: NA; j_gene: TRBJ1-1; CDR3aa: CASSELAGAEAFF; CDR3nt: TGTGCCAGCAGTGAATTAGCCGGTGCTGAAGCTTTCTTT
d_gene: NA; v_gene: TRBV7-9; abundance: NA; j_gene: TRBJ1-1; CDR3aa: CARNEWNTEAFF; CDR3nt: TGTGCCAGGAATGAGTGGAACACTGAAGCTTTCTTT
d_gene: NA; v_gene: TRBV5-1; abundance: NA; j_gene: TRBJ2-3; CDR3aa: CASSLVRTSRPSSTDTQYF; CDR3nt: TGCGCCAGCAGCTTGGTTCGGACATCTAGGCCCTCTAGCACAGATACGCAGTATTTT
d_gene: TRBD2; v_gene: TRBV18; abundance: few; j_gene: TRBJ2-3; CDR3aa: CASSQGLAGVDTQYF; CDR3nt: TGTGCCAGCTCACAGGGACTAGCGGGGGTGGATACGCAGTATTTT
d_gene: NA; v_gene: TRBV4-1; abundance: few; j_gene: TRBJ2-3; CDR3aa: CASSQEAYSTDTQYF; CDR3nt: TGCGCCAGCAGCCAAGAAGCCTATAGCACAGATACGCAGTATTTT
d_gene: TRBD1; v_gene: TRBV5-1; abundance: NA; j_gene: TRBJ1-3; CDR3aa: CASSLGTGGSSSGNTIYF; CDR3nt: TGCGCCAGCAGCTTGGGGACAGGGGGCTCGAGCTCTGGAAACACCATATATTTT
d_gene: NA; v_gene: TRBV25-1; abundance: NA; j_gene: TRBJ1-2; CDR3aa: CASSGRVRDLGYTF; CDR3nt: TGTGCCAGCAGTGGGAGGGTGCGGGATCTTGGCTACACCTTC
d_gene: TRBD1; v_gene: TRBV11-2; abundance: few; j_gene: TRBJ1-1; CDR3aa: CASSQNRDRAGGTEAFF; CDR3nt: TGTGCCAGCAGCCAAAACCGGGACAGGGCGGGAGGCACTGAAGCTTTCTTT
d_gene: TRBD2; v_gene: TRBV6-1; abundance: NA; j_gene: TRBJ2-3; CDR3aa: CASSGLAGENPTQYF; CDR3nt: TGTGCCAGCAGTGGACTAGCGGGAGAGAACCCTACGCAGTATTTT
d_gene: NA; v_gene: TRBV30; abundance: NA; j_gene: TRBJ2-3; CDR3aa: CAWSVASTDTQYF; CDR3nt: TGTGCCTGGAGTGTAGCCAGCACAGATACGCAGTATTTT
d_gene: NA; v_gene: TRBV5-6; abundance: NA; j_gene: TRBJ1-2; CDR3aa: CASSLAGPDYGYTF; CDR3nt: TGTGCCAGCAGCTTGGCCGGTCCGGACTATGGCTACACCTTC
d_gene: NA; v_gene: TRBV29-1; abundance: NA; j_gene: TRBJ2-5; CDR3aa: CSAPGGAGETQYF; CDR3nt: TGCAGCGCCCCGGGCGGGGCCGGAGAGACCCAGTACTTC
d_gene: TRBD1; v_gene: TRBV4-1; abundance: NA; j_gene: TRBJ2-5; CDR3aa: CASSQGDRVGETQYF; CDR3nt: TGCGCCAGCAGCCAAGGGGACAGGGTGGGGGAGACCCAGTACTTC
d_gene: NA; v_gene: TRBV15; abundance: NA; j_gene: TRBJ1-2; CDR3aa: CATSRDLRENYGYTF; CDR3nt: TGTGCCACCAGCAGAGATCTAAGGGAGAACTATGGCTACACCTTC
d_gene: NA; v_gene: TRBV25-1; abundance: NA; j_gene: TRBJ2-3; CDR3aa: CASALGNLATDTQYF; CDR3nt: TGTGCCAGCGCCCTAGGAAACCTAGCCACAGATACGCAGTATTTT
d_gene: TRBD1; v_gene: TRBV18; abundance: NA; j_gene: TRBJ1-1; CDR3aa: CASSATGATEAFF; CDR3nt: TGTGCCAGCTCGGCGACAGGGGCCACTGAAGCTTTCTTT
d_gene: TRBD2; v_gene: TRBV5-4; abundance: NA; j_gene: TRBJ2-7; CDR3aa: CASSLPLAGVRLEQYF; CDR3nt: TGTGCCAGCAGCCTCCCCCTAGCGGGGGTTCGATTGGAGCAGTACTTC
d_gene: TRBD2; v_gene: TRBV2; abundance: NA; j_gene: TRBJ2-3; CDR3aa: CASGLAGPTDTQYF; CDR3nt: TGTGCCAGCGGGCTAGCGGGGCCCACAGATACGCAGTATTTT
d_gene: NA; v_gene: TRBV7-6; abundance: NA; j_gene: TRBJ1-5; CDR3aa: CASSLRVGQPQHF; CDR3nt: TGTGCCAGCAGCCTCCGGGTTGGTCAGCCCCAGCATTTT
d_gene: NA; v_gene: TRBV6-6; abundance: NA; j_gene: TRBJ1-2; CDR3aa: CASSSPRTYGYTF; CDR3nt: TGTGCCAGCAGTTCCCCAAGGACTTATGGCTACACCTTC